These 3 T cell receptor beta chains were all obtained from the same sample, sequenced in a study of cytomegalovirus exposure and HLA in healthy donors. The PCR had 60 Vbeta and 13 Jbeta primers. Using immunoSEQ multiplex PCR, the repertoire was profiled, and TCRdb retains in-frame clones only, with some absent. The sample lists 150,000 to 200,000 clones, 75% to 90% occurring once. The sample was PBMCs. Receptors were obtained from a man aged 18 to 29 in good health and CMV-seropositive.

In nucleotides, the CDR3 is TGCGCCAGCAGCCGGACAGGAGGTTTCACAGATACGCAGTATTTT. Translation: CASSRTGGFTDTQYF. The chain recombines TRBV4-3 with TRBJ2-3; 7 nucleotides line up with TRBD1. V lost 4 bases to trimming and J lost 2 bases; unmatched junction nucleotides: 6. Germline loops: CDR1 LGHNA, CDR2 YSLEER. This CDR3 is built from 15 residues.

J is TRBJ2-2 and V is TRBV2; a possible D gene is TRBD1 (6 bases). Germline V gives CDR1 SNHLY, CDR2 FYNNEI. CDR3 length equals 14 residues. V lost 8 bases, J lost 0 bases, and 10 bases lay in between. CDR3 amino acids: CASGTLANTGELFF. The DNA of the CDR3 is TGTGCCAGCGGGACACTCGCGAACACCGGGGAGCTGTTTTTT. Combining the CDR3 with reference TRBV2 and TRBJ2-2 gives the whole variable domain EPEVTQTPSHQVTQMGQEVILRCVPISNHLYFYWYRQILGQKVEFLVSFYNNEISEKSEIFDDQFSVERPDGSNFTLKIRSTKLEDSAMYFCASGTLANTGELFFGEGSRLTVL.

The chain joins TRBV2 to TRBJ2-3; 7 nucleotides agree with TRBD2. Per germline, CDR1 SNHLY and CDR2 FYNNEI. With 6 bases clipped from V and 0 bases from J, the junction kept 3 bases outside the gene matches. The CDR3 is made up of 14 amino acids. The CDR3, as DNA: TGTGCCAGCAGGGGAGGGCTTAGCACAGATACGCAGTATTTT. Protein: CASRGGLSTDTQYF. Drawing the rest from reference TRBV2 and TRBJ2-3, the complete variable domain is EPEVTQTPSHQVTQMGQEVILRCVPISNHLYFYWYRQILGQKVEFLVSFYNNEISEKSEIFDDQFSVERPDGSNFTLKIRSTKLEDSAMYFCASRGGLSTDTQYFGPGTRLTVL.